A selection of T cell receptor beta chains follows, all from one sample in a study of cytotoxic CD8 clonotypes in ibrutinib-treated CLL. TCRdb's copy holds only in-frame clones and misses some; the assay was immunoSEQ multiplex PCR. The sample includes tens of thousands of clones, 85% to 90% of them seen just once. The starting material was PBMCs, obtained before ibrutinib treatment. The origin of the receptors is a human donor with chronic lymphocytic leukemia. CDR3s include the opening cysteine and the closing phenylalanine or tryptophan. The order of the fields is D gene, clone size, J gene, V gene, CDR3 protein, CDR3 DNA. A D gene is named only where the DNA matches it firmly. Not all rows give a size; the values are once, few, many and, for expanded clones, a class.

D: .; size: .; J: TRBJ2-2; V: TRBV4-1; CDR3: CASSQEYTGELFF; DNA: TGCGCCAGCAGCCAAGAGTACACCGGGGAGCTGTTTTTT
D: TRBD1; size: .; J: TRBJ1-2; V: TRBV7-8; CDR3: CASSLTGSQEGGYTF; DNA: TGTGCCAGCAGCTTGACAGGGTCCCAGGAAGGTGGCTACACCTTC
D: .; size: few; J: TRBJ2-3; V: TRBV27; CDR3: CASSPESRSADTQYF; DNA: TGTGCCAGCTCTCCTGAATCCAGGTCAGCAGATACGCAGTATTTT
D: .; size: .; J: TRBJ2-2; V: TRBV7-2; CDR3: CASSLPTVLGGELFF; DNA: TGTGCCAGCAGCTTACCTACGGTCCTAGGGGGGGAGCTGTTTTTT
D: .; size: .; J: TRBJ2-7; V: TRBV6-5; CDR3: CASSYRDRSYEQYF; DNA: TGTGCCAGCAGTTACCGCGACAGGTCCTACGAGCAGTACTTC
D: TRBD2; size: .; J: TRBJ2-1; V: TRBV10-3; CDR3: CAIRGGTSRNEQFF; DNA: TGTGCCATCAGGGGCGGGACTAGCCGTAATGAGCAGTTCTTC
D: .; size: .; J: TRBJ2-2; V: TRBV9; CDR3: CASLVEPVPGELFF; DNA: TGTGCCAGTCTGGTTGAGCCCGTGCCCGGGGAGCTGTTTTTT
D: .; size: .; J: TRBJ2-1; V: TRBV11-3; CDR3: CASGAPFRIYNEQFF; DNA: TGTGCCAGCGGGGCACCATTCAGAATCTACAATGAGCAGTTCTTC
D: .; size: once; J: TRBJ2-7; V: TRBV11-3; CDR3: CASSRTDNIGAYEQYF; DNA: TGTGCCAGCAGCAGGACAGACAATATCGGAGCCTACGAGCAGTACTTC
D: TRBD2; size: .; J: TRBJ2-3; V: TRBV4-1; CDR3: CASSQDELAGGGTDTQYF; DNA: TGCGCCAGCAGCCAAGATGAGCTAGCGGGAGGGGGCACAGATACGCAGTATTTT
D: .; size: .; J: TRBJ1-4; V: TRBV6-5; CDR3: CASRGQPNEKLFF; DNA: TGTGCCAGCCGAGGACAGCCTAATGAAAAACTGTTTTTT
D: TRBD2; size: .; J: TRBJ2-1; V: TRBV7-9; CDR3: CASSSLGTTVEQFF; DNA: TGTGCCAGCAGCTCGCTCGGGACTACTGTTGAGCAGTTCTTC
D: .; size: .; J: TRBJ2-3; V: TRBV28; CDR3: CASVGWDTQYF; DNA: TGTGCCAGCGTAGGGTGGGATACGCAGTATTTT
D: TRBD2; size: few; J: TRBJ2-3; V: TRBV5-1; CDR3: CASSIQLAGSTDTQYF; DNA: TGCGCCAGCAGCATCCAACTAGCGGGTAGCACAGATACGCAGTATTTT
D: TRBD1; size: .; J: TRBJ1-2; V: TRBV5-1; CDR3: CASSLVGQGPYGYTF; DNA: TGCGCCAGCAGCTTGGTGGGACAGGGACCCTATGGCTACACCTTC
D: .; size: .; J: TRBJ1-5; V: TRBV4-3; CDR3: CASSQRAFNQPQHF; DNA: TGCGCCAGCAGCCAACGGGCTTTCAATCAGCCCCAGCATTTT
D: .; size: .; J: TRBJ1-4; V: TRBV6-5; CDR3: CASSYSQTGEKLFF; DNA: TGTGCCAGCAGTTACTCCCAGACCGGTGAAAAACTGTTTTTT
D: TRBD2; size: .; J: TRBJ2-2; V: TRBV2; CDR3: CASSFGGGTGELFF; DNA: TGTGCCAGCAGTTTTGGCGGGGGAACCGGGGAGCTGTTTTTT
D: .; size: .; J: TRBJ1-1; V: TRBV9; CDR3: CASSVVGGPSEAFF; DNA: TGTGCCAGCAGCGTAGTAGGGGGGCCGTCTGAAGCTTTCTTT
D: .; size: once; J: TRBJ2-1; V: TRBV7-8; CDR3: CASSLVGDEQFF; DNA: TGTGCCAGCAGCTTAGTGGGTGATGAGCAGTTCTTC
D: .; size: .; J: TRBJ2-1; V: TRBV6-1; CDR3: CASSEANEQFF; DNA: TGTGCCAGCAGTGAAGCGAATGAGCAGTTCTTC
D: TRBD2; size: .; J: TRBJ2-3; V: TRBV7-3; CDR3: CASSLTLPGLAGSDTQYF; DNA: TGTGCCAGCAGCTTAACTTTGCCGGGACTAGCGGGGTCAGATACGCAGTATTTT
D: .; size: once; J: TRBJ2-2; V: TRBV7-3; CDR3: CASSTYTGELFF; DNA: TGTGCCAGCAGCACATACACCGGGGAGCTGTTTTTT
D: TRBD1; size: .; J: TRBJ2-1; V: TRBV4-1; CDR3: CASSQDDRATYNEQFF; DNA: TGCGCCAGCAGCCAAGATGACAGGGCTACCTACAATGAGCAGTTCTTC
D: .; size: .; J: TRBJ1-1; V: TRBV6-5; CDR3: CASSGRTYMNTEAFF; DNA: TGTGCCAGCAGTGGTCGAACCTACATGAACACTGAAGCTTTCTTT
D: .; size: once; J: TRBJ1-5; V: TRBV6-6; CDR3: CASSYPGGRDQPQHF; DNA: TGTGCCAGCAGTTACCCTGGGGGAAGGGATCAGCCCCAGCATTTT
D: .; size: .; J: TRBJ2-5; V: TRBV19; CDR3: CATRGLQETQYF; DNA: TGTGCCACCCGGGGCCTTCAAGAGACCCAGTACTTC
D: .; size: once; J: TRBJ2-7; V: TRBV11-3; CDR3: CASSLAPPGFSYEQYF; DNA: TGTGCCAGCAGCTTAGCTCCGCCGGGATTCTCCTACGAGCAGTACTTC
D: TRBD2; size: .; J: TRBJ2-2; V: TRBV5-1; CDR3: CASSPGLGVRAGELFF; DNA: TGCGCCAGCAGCCCGGGACTAGGTGTTCGAGCCGGGGAGCTGTTTTTT
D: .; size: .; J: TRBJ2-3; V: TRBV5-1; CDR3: CASSLTGDLGYF; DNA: TGCGCCAGCAGCCTTACGGGGGACCTGGGGTATTTT
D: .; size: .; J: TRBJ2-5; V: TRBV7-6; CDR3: CASSLAGWETQYF; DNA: TGTGCCAGCAGCTTAGCAGGTTGGGAGACCCAGTACTTC
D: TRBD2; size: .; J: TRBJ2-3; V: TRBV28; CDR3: CASSLGGTIDTQYF; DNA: TGTGCCAGCAGTCTAGGAGGGACTATAGATACGCAGTATTTT
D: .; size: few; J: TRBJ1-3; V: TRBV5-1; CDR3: CASSLDTYTGNTIYF; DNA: TGCGCCAGCAGCTTGGACACTTATACTGGAAACACCATATATTTT
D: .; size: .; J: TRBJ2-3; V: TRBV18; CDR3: CASSPTPFLPLGTQYF; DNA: TGTGCCAGCTCACCGACACCCTTTCTACCTTTGGGTACGCAGTATTTT
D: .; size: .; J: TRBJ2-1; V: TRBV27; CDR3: CASSRFLGGSGNEQFF; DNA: TGTGCCAGCAGTAGATTTCTAGGGGGTAGCGGAAATGAGCAGTTCTTC